The 6 T cell receptor beta chains in this list originate from one sample, sequenced in a study of OX40 agonist ivuxolimab in advanced cancers. TCRdb's table, derived via immunoSEQ multiplex PCR, lists solely in-frame clones and lacks some. The top ten clones hold around 2.7% of a sample with about 41,000 clones, around four fifths of them seen once. The input for sequencing was CD4+ or CD8+ T cells sorted from blood, taken in a trial of the OX40 agonist ivuxolimab. These receptors all come from an adult with an advanced solid tumor such as melanoma, head and neck, liver or kidney cancer.

The V call is TRBV6-1, the J call TRBJ2-2; perhaps TRBD1 as D (6 bases). Germline loops: CDR1 MNHNS, CDR2 SASEGT. The CDR3 runs to 11 residues. The CDR3 loop is CAMTGHGELFF. The CDR3 coding sequence is TGTGCTATGACGGGACACGGGGAGCTGTTTTTT.

This sequence joins TRBV7-3 and TRBJ2-7; D possibly corresponds to TRBD2 (6 bases). This CDR3 spans 13 amino acids. Trimming pared 5 bases from V and 3 bases from J, leaving 11 bases between. Germline V gives CDR1 SGHTA, CDR2 FQGTGA. The CDR3 sequence is CASSPRGGYEQYF. The CDR3 coding sequence is TGTGCCAGCAGCCCCCGGGGAGGCTACGAGCAGTACTTC.

The chain uses TRBV19 and TRBJ2-7; 10 nucleotides line up with TRBD2. This CDR3 comprises 15 residues. With 4 bases clipped from V and 1 base from J, the junction kept 4 bases outside the gene matches. The germline CDR1 and CDR2 sequences are LNHDA and SQIVND (reference sequence). The CDR3 bases are TGTGCCAGTAGTAACCTAGCGGGAGTATCCTACGAGCAGTACTTC. It specifies CASSNLAGVSYEQYF.

In this sample, this clone turned up a few times. CDR3 loop: CASRTREGGGEQFF. The DNA for the CDR3 is TGTGCCAGCAGAACCCGGGAGGGGGGAGGAGAGCAGTTCTTC. V is TRBV11-3 and J is TRBJ2-1; 8 bases line up with TRBD2. With 6 bases clipped from V and 10 bases from J, the junction kept 11 bases outside the gene matches. The germline CDR1 and CDR2 sequences are SGHNT and YENEEA. CDR3 length equals 14 residues.

This sequence joins TRBV11-2 and TRBJ2-1; 7 positions agree with TRBD1. The CDR3 loop spans 17 amino acids. Germline V gene sequence: CDR1 SGHAT, CDR2 FQNNGV. V gave up 3 bases and J gave up 3 bases; unmatched junction bases: 11. The CDR3 protein is CASSFFHRGSLYNEQFF. The CDR3, as DNA: TGTGCCAGCAGCTTCTTCCACAGGGGATCCCTCTACAATGAGCAGTTCTTC.

V gene TRBV19 combines with J gene TRBJ2-1; tentative D call: TRBD2 (6 bases). This CDR3 region has 14 residues. Trimming took off 3 bases at V and 7 bases at J, with 13 bases between the two ends. CDR1 LNHDA and CDR2 SQIVND come from the germline V gene (reference sequence). In nucleotides, the CDR3 is TGTGCCAGTAGTATCGCGGGGATGCGAAATGAGCAGTTCTTC. Protein: CASSIAGMRNEQFF.